One T cell receptor (beta chain) is described in this entry. TCRdb's copy holds only in-frame clones and misses some; the assay was immunoSEQ multiplex PCR. The sample carries roughly 44,000 clones, around nine tenths recorded once. The germline V and J ends were trimmed by 5 bases and 7 bases, with 9 bases remaining between them. The CDR3 totals 11 residues. Germline CDR1 reads LNHDA; CDR2 reads SQIVND (reference sequence). This record belongs to a study of OX40 agonist ivuxolimab in advanced cancers. The rearrangement links TRBV19 to TRBJ2-7, with D possibly matching TRBD2 (6 bases). The specimen was CD4+ or CD8+ T cells sorted from blood, collected in a trial of the OX40 agonist ivuxolimab. This clonotype was sampled from an adult with an advanced solid tumor such as melanoma, head and neck, liver or kidney cancer. CDR3 loop: CASSLGGEQYF. CDR3 DNA sequence: TGTGCCAGTAGTCTCGGGGGAGAGCAGTACTTC.